The 8 T cell receptor beta chains listed next were all sequenced from one sample in a study of graft-versus-host responses after intestinal transplantation. Clones were read by immunoSEQ multiplex PCR, and TCRdb kept only the in-frame ones, dropping some. The sample holds roughly 25,000 clones, approximately 82% seen once. The source material was PBMCs, sampled around 28 days after intestinal transplant. Receptors were obtained from a human patient who received an intestinal transplant, so some T cells may come from the graft donor.

The count of this clone is one. V and J are TRBV11-2 and TRBJ2-3; 7 bases map to TRBD2. After removal of 3 bases from V and 1 base from J, the junction contained 4 bases not matched to a gene. Germline lookup yields CDR1 SGHAT and CDR2 FQNNGV. The CDR3 loop spans 15 amino acids. The chain's CDR3 is CASSLAGRGTDTQYF. In nucleotides, the CDR3 is TGTGCCAGCAGCTTGGCAGGGAGGGGCACAGATACGCAGTATTTT.

The rearrangement joins TRBV4-1 to TRBJ2-7; 11 positions match TRBD2. Germline V gives CDR1 MGHRA, CDR2 YSYEKL. V gave up 3 bases and J gave up 2 bases; unmatched junction bases: 9. This CDR3 is 17 amino acids long. The CDR3 DNA reads as TGCGCCAGCAGCCATCCCGGACTAGCGGGTAAAACCTACGAGCAGTACTTC. Translated: CASSHPGLAGKTYEQYF.

This sequence joins TRBV4-2 and TRBJ1-5, with TRBD1 as a possible D gene (5 bases). This CDR3 is 14 amino acids long. The germline V gene encodes CDR1 LGHNA and CDR2 YNFKEQ. V lost 1 base to trimming and J lost 6 bases, with 10 bases between them. The CDR3 nucleotides read TGTGCCAGCAGCCAAGGCTCAGGGTTTCAGCCCCAGCATTTT. It specifies CASSQGSGFQPQHF.

This sequence joins TRBV18 and TRBJ2-2; 8 bases agree with TRBD2. Germline assignment: CDR1 KGHSH and CDR2 LQKENI. The J segment lost 0 bases and the V segment lost 4 bases, leaving 1 base of the junction unmatched. The CDR3 covers 15 residues. CDR3 sequence: CASSRTSPNTGELFF. The DNA of the CDR3 is TGTGCCAGCTCACGGACTAGCCCGAACACCGGGGAGCTGTTTTTT.

The rearrangement uses TRBV7-6 and TRBJ2-7; weak D call: TRBD1 (5 bases). The CDR3 has 15 residues. Germline CDR1 and CDR2: SGHVS and FNYEAQ. V dropped 2 bases and J dropped 3 bases, with 14 bases sitting between them. This CDR3 is CASSLWGRVDYEQYF. Here the CDR3 DNA reads TGTGCCAGCAGCTTATGGGGCAGGGTAGACTACGAGCAGTACTTC.

The CDR3 protein is CASSPETGGSTEAFF. CDR3 DNA sequence: TGTGCCAGCAGCCCAGAGACAGGGGGCTCTACTGAAGCTTTCTTT. This chain joins TRBV7-8 and TRBJ1-1, with TRBD1 matching 10 bases. The CDR3 spans 15 residues. Unmatched junction bases numbered 8, after V lost 5 bases and J lost 5 bases. Germline CDR1 SGHVS, CDR2 FQNEAQ.

The chain has TRBV19 and TRBJ1-3; the match to TRBD1 covers 7 bases. Germline assignment: CDR1 LNHDA and CDR2 SQIVND (reference sequence). There are 16 residues in the CDR3. V lost 0 bases and J lost 3; bases outside the gene matches: 5. CDR3 DNA: TGTGCCAGTAGTATAGATGAGGGGGCGATTGGAAACACCATATATTTT. This translates into CASSIDEGAIGNTIYF.

The rearrangement uses TRBV2 and TRBJ2-7, with D perhaps assigned TRBD1 or TRBD2 (6 bases each). The CDR3 is 13 amino acids. V lost 9 bases, J lost 2 bases, and 14 bases lay in between. Germline V gives CDR1 SNHLY, CDR2 FYNNEI. The CDR3 DNA sequence: TGTGCCAGTCTGGAGGGGGGAACCTACGAGCAGTACTTC. Translating gives CASLEGGTYEQYF.